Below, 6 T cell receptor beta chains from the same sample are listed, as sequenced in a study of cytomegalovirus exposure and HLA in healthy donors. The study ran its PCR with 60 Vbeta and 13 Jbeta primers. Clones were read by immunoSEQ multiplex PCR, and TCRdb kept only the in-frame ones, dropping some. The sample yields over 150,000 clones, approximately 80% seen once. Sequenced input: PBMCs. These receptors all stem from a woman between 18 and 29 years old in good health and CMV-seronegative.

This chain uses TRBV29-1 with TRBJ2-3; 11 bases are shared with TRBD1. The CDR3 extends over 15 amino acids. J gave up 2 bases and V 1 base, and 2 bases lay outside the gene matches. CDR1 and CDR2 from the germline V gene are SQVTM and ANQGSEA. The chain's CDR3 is CSVEGTGGFTDTQYF. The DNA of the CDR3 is TGCAGCGTTGAAGGGACAGGGGGCTTCACAGATACGCAGTATTTT.

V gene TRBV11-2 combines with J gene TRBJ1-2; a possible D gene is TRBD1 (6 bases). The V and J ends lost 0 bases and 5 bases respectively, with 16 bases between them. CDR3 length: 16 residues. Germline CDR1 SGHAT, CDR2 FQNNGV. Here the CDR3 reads CASSLDTGRGKYGYTF. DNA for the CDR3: TGTGCCAGCAGCTTAGATACGGGCAGGGGTAAATATGGCTACACCTTC.

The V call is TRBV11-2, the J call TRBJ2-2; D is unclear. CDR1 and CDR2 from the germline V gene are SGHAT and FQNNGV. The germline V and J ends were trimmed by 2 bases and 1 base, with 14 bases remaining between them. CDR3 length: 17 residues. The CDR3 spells CASSLRSRHENTGELFF. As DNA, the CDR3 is TGTGCCAGCAGCTTAAGATCGCGACACGAGAACACCGGGGAGCTGTTTTTT.

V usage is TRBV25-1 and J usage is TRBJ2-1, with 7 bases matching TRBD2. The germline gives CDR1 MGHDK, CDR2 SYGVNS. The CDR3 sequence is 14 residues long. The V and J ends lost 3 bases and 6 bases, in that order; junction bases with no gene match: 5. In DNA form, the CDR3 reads TGTGCCAGCAGTGAGCGGGAGCAGACCAATGAGCAGTTCTTC. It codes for CASSEREQTNEQFF.

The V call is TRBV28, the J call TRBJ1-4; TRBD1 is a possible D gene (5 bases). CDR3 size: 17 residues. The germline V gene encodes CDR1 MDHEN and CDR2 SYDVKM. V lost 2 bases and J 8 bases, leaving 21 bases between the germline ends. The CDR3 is CASSLVFENRIGEKLFF. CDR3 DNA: TGTGCCAGCAGTTTAGTATTTGAGAACAGGATAGGAGAAAAACTGTTTTTT.

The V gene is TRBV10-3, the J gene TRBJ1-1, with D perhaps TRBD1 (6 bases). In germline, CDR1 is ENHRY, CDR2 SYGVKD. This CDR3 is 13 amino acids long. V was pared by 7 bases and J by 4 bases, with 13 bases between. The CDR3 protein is CAITSQGTTEAFF. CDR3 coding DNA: TGTGCCATCACTTCGCAGGGGACCACTGAAGCTTTCTTT.